Below are 3 T cell receptor beta chains sequenced from a single sample in a study of blood T cells in healthy people across ages. Alongside a J-beta primer mix, a sample-barcoded 5' primer served in a second PCR lasting roughly 6 to 11 cycles. TCRdb processed the 5' RACE reads anew with MiXCR; each CDR3 protein has one entry. The sample has about 970,000 distinct CDR3 sequences; 51% are singletons. The source material was blood. The receptors were gathered from a woman in her sixties in good health.

The V gene is TRBV7-3, the J gene TRBJ2-7, with a possible D match to TRBD2 (5 bases). This CDR3 comprises 13 residues. V gave up 5 bases and J gave up 3 bases, with 11 bases separating them. CDR1 is SGHTA, CDR2 FQGTGA, per germline. The CDR3 nucleotides are TGTGCCAGCAGCGTAAGCGGCAACTACGAGCAGTACTTC. Protein product: CASSVSGNYEQYF.

The genes are TRBV4-2 and TRBJ1-2, with TRBD1 matching over 7 bases. Trimming cost V 4 bases and J 8 bases; bases outside gene matches: 10. The CDR3 spans 14 residues. Germline V gives CDR1 LGHNA, CDR2 YNFKEQ. DNA of the CDR3: TGTGCCAGCAGCCCTAACCGGGACAGTTGGGGCTACACCTTC. It translates to CASSPNRDSWGYTF.

V usage is TRBV20-1 and J usage is TRBJ2-3, with D unresolved. The germline gives CDR1 DFQATT, CDR2 SNEGSKA (reference sequence). The CDR3 loop spans 14 amino acids. Trimming cost V 3 bases and J 4 bases, with 14 bases left between them. The CDR3 nucleotides are TGCAGTGCTAGCCTCAGGTCTATCGCAGATACGCAGTATTTT. This sequence encodes CSASLRSIADTQYF.